The next 8 T cell receptor beta chains were all read from a single sample in a study of response to subunit inactivated influenza vaccine. TCRdb re-called the RT-PCR reads through MiXCR, storing one row per CDR3 protein. The profile shows approximately 530,000 distinct CDR3 sequences, roughly 13% of them singletons. The sample here was PBMCs from blood, taken more than 35 days after vaccination. These receptors were taken from a man aged 50-59 years who received an inactivated influenza vaccine.

Written as DNA, the CDR3 is TGTGCCAGCAGTAACCCCGGGATTGGGCAGTTCTTC. Residues: CASSNPGIGQFF. This chain connects TRBV28 to TRBJ2-1; tentatively, D is TRBD2 (5 bases). Germline-derived CDR1 and CDR2 are MDHEN and SYDVKM. The CDR3 has 12 residues. The V gene lost 5 bases and the J gene lost 12 bases, with 14 bases spanning the gap.

This clonotype showed up just a few times. The chain recombines TRBV20-1 with TRBJ1-4; D is ambiguous. This CDR3 has 15 amino acids. Trimming shortened V by 4 bases and J by 3 bases, and 15 bases separated the two germline ends. The germline gives CDR1 DFQATT, CDR2 SNEGSKA (reference sequence). For the CDR3, the DNA is TGCAGTGCTATCAACCCCCGTGGACCTAATGAAAAACTGTTTTTT. Translated: CSAINPRGPNEKLFF.

This clonotype was counted a few times. The chain carries TRBV12-3 or TRBV12-4 and TRBJ2-2; 7 bases line up with TRBD1. The CDR3 contains 14 residues. The J segment lost 1 base and the V segment lost 11 bases, leaving 7 bases of the junction unmatched. DNA for the CDR3: TGTGCCGTTAGGGGACAGCTGAACACCGGGGAGCTGTTTTTT. The encoded protein is CAVRGQLNTGELFF.

This clonotype was counted many times. The V gene is TRBV14, the J gene TRBJ2-1; 13 bases map to TRBD2. Per the germline V gene, CDR1 is SGHDN and CDR2 is FVKESK. The CDR3 loop spans 20 amino acids. V lost 2 bases and J lost 0; bases outside the gene matches: 10. The DNA for the CDR3 is TGTGCCAGCAGCCAAATAAGACTAGCGGGAGGCCCGAGCTCCTACAATGAGCAGTTCTTC. Translation gives CASSQIRLAGGPSSYNEQFF. The whole variable domain, filled in from reference TRBV14 and TRBJ2-1, reads EAGVTQFPSHSVIEKGQTVTLRCDPISGHDNLYWYRRVMGKEIKFLLHFVKESKQDESGMPNNRFLAERTGGTYSTLKVQPAELEDSGVYFCASSQIRLAGGPSSYNEQFFGPGTRLTVL.

This clonotype was observed a few times. The chain employs TRBV6-1 and TRBJ2-3; 11 bases line up with TRBD1. J lost 4 bases, V lost 6 bases, and 6 bases had no gene match. CDR1 MNHNS and CDR2 SASEGT come from the germline V gene. CDR3 length: 15 amino acids. The CDR3 coding sequence is TGTGCCAGCAGCTTTCCGGGACAGGGGGCAGATACGCAGTATTTT. Protein: CASSFPGQGADTQYF.

This clonotype turned up a few times. The chain links TRBV7-9 to TRBJ2-7; tentatively, D is TRBD2 (7 bases). Germline loops: CDR1 SEHNR, CDR2 FQNEAQ (reference sequence). Trimming removed 4 bases at V and 0 bases at J, with 13 bases between. The CDR3 spans 15 residues. CDR3 sequence reads: CASSWGGGTSYEQYF. DNA for the CDR3: TGTGCCAGCAGCTGGGGAGGGGGGACCTCCTACGAGCAGTACTTC.

This clonotype appeared a few times. V and J are TRBV5-1 and TRBJ2-2; the D is unclear. CDR3 size: 14 residues. CDR1 SGHRS and CDR2 YFSETQ come from the germline V gene. Trimming shortened V by 5 bases and J by 6 bases, and 14 bases separated the two germline ends. The CDR3 coding sequence is TGCGCCAGCAGGGTCATAACCGGCTCCGGGGAGCTGTTTTTT. It encodes CASRVITGSGELFF. The complete variable domain, with remaining parts taken from reference TRBV5-1 and TRBJ2-2, reads KAGVTQTPRYLIKTRGQQVTLSCSPISGHRSVSWYQQTPGQGLQFLFEYFSETQRNKGNFPGRFSGRQFSNSRSEMNVSTLELGDSALYLCASRVITGSGELFFGEGSRLTVL.

This clonotype was found a few times. For the CDR3, the DNA is TGTGCCAGCAGCCAAGCGTTAGAAAGAGAGACCCAGTACTTC. It translates to CASSQALERETQYF. This rearrangement joins TRBV4-2 to TRBJ2-5; the D is unclear. Germline-derived CDR1 and CDR2 are LGHNA and YNFKEQ. This CDR3 has 14 amino acids. The V end was cut by 1 base, the J end by 4 bases, with 10 bases between.